Below, 7 T cell receptor beta chains from the same sample are listed, as sequenced in a study of blood T cells in healthy people across ages. A second 7 to 11 cycle PCR used barcoded and J-beta primers. MiXCR, run by TCRdb on the 5' RACE reads, gives a single entry per CDR3 protein. The table includes some 850,000 distinct CDR3 sequences, roughly 25% detected once. The same data also went into a second study, on T cells of mothers and their children.

Sequenced input: blood. The source is a boy aged 10-17 years in good health.

This sequence joins TRBV4-2 and TRBJ2-5, with D perhaps assigned TRBD1 or TRBD2 (5 bases each). Gene TRBJ2-7 matches the end of the DNA better, so the J call may be wrong. This CDR3 has 14 amino acids. The V gene's germline CDR1 is LGHNA and CDR2 YNFKEQ. CDR3 in DNA: TGTGCCAGCGGCCCTGGTGGGGGACGATACGAGCAGTACTTC. Translated: CASGPGGGRYEQYF.

This clonotype showed up just a few times. The chain couples TRBV4-1 to TRBJ1-2; D is unclear. Germline CDR1 is MGHRA and CDR2 is YSYEKL. The CDR3 contains 15 residues. The ends were cut back, 0 bases at V and 8 bases at J, with 16 bases in the middle. The CDR3 region has the DNA TGCGCCAGCAGCCAAGAAGGACGCCCAAAAGGCGGCTACACCTTC. It encodes CASSQEGRPKGGYTF.

The chain employs TRBV27 and TRBJ2-5; D is unresolved. Trimming left V 8 bases short and J 3 bases short, with 1 base between. The CDR3 covers 9 residues. Germline V CDR1 and CDR2: MNHEY, SMNVEV (reference sequence). The CDR3 sequence: CASEETQYF. CDR3 nucleotide sequence: TGTGCCAGCGAAGAGACCCAGTACTTC.

The chain joins TRBV7-2 to TRBJ2-1, with D tentatively TRBD2 (5 bases). This CDR3 contains 14 residues. Germline V CDR1 and CDR2: SGHTA, FQGNSA. The V end was cut by 0 bases, the J end by 10 bases, with 13 bases between. The CDR3 is CASSLAGGSWEQFF. In DNA, the CDR3 is TGTGCCAGCAGCTTAGCTGGAGGTTCATGGGAGCAGTTCTTC.

V is TRBV7-2 and J is TRBJ2-1; 11 bases align to TRBD2. The junction had 6 bases not matched to a gene; V was cut back by 3 bases and J by 2 bases. Germline lookup yields CDR1 SGHTA and CDR2 FQGNSA. There are 17 residues in the CDR3. The DNA of the CDR3 is TGTGCCAGCAGCTTGACGACTAGCGGGGACCCCTACAATGAGCAGTTCTTC. Its protein is CASSLTTSGDPYNEQFF.

This clonotype was counted a few times. The rearrangement links TRBV28 to TRBJ2-2; no clear D. CDR1 is MDHEN and CDR2 is SYDVKM in the germline V gene. This CDR3 region has 13 residues. With 3 bases removed from V and 2 bases from J, the gap between germline ends came to 4 bases. The CDR3 coding sequence is TGTGCCAGCAGTTTCCGCAACACCGGGGAGCTGTTTTTT. It specifies CASSFRNTGELFF.

There are many counts of this clonotype. The V gene is TRBV30, the J gene TRBJ2-4; D perhaps matches TRBD1 (5 bases). The V gene's germline CDR1 is GTSNPN and CDR2 SVGIG (reference sequence). This CDR3 is built from 12 residues. Trimming pared 3 bases from V and 7 bases from J, leaving 10 bases between. The CDR3 spells CAWRQVPNIQYF. The DNA for the CDR3 is TGTGCCTGGAGACAGGTTCCTAACATTCAGTACTTC.